This T cell receptor beta chain was found in a study of cytomegalovirus exposure and HLA in healthy donors. PCR was performed using 60 Vbeta and 13 Jbeta primers. Profiled with immunoSEQ multiplex PCR; TCRdb holds only in-frame clones, not every one. The repertoire consists of 100,000 or so clones, with about 67% occurring once and the leading ten covering around 2.3%. This sequence originates from a young man in good health and CMV-seronegative. The sequenced sample was PBMCs.

CDR3 protein: CASREGQLNTEAFF. The CDR3 DNA reads TGTGCCAGTAGGGAAGGACAGCTGAACACTGAAGCTTTCTTT. The V gene is TRBV19, the J gene TRBJ1-1; D is perhaps TRBD1 (6 bases). Trimming pared 6 bases from V and 0 bases from J, leaving 11 bases between. Looked up from germline, CDR1 is LNHDA and CDR2 is SQIVND (reference sequence). This CDR3 is 14 amino acids long.